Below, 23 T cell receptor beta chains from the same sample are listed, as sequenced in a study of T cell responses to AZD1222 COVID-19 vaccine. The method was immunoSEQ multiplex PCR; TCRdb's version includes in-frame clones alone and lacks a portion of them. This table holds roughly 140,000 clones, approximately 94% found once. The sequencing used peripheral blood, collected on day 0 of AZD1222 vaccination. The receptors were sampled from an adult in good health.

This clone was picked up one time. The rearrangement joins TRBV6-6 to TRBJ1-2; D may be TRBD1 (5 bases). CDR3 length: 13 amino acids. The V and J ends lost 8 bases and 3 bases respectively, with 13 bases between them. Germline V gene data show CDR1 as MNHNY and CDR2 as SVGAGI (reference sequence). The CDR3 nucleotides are TGTGCCAGCCGCATAGGGGAAGACTATGGCTACACCTTC. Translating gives CASRIGEDYGYTF.

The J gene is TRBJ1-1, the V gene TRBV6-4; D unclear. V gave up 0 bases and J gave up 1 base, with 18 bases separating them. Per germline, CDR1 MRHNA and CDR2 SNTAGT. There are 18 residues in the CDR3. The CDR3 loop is CASSDSTMVERKNTEAFF. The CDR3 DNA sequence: TGTGCCAGCAGTGACTCCACGATGGTCGAGAGGAAGAACACTGAAGCTTTCTTT.

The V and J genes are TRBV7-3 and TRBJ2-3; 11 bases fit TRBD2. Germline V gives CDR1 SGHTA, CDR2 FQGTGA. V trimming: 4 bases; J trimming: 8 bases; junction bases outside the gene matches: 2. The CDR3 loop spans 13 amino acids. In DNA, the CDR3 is TGTGCCAGCAGCTCCGGGACTAGCGGTACGCAGTATTTT. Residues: CASSSGTSGTQYF.

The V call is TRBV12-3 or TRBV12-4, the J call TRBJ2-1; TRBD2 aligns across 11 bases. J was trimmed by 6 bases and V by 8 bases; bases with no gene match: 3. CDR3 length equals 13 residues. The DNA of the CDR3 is TGTGCCAGCGGACTAGCGGGTCTCAATGAGCAGTTCTTC. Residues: CASGLAGLNEQFF.

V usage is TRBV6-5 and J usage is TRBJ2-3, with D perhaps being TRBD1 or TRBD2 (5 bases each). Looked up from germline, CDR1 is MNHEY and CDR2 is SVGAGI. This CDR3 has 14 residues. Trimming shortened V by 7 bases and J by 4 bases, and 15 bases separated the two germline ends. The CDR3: CASTPPGRADTQYF. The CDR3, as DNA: TGTGCCAGCACTCCCCCGGGACGGGCAGATACGCAGTATTTT.

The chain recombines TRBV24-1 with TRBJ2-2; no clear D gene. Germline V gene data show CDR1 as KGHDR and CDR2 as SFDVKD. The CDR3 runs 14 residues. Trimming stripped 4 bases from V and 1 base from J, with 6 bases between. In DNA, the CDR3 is TGTGCCACCAGTGACAGACTGAACACCGGGGAGCTGTTTTTT. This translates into CATSDRLNTGELFF.

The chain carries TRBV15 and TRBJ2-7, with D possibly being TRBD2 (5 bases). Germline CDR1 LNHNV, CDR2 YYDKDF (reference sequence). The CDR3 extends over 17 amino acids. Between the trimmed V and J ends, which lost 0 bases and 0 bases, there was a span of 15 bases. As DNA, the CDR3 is TGTGCCACCAGCAGAGATCATTTTCCGGGATCCTCCTACGAGCAGTACTTC. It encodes CATSRDHFPGSSYEQYF.

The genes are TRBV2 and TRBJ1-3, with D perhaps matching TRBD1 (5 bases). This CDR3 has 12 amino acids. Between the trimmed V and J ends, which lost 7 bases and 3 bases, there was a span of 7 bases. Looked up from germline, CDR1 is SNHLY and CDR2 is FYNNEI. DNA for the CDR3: TGTGCCAGCATGGGGGATGGAAACACCATATATTTT. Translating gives CASMGDGNTIYF.

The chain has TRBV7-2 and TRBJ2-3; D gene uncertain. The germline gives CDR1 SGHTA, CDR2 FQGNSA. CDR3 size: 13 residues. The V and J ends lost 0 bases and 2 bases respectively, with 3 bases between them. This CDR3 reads CASSLAHTDTQYF. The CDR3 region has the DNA TGTGCCAGCAGCTTAGCGCACACAGATACGCAGTATTTT. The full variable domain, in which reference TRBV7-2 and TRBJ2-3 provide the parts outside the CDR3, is GAGVSQSPSNKVTEKGKDVELRCDPISGHTALYWYRQSLGQGLEFLIYFQGNSAPDKSGLPSDRFSAERTGGSVSTLTIQRTQQEDSAVYLCASSLAHTDTQYFGPGTRLTVL.

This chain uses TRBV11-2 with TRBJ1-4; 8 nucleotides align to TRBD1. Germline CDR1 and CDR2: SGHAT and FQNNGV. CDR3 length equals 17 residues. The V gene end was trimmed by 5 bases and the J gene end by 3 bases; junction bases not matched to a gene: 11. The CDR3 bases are TGTGCCAGCAGCCCCCAGCCCCCACAGGGGGCTAATGAAAAACTGTTTTTT. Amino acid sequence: CASSPQPPQGANEKLFF. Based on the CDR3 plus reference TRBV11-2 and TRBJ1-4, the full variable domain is EAGVAQSPRYKIIEKRQSVAFWCNPISGHATLYWYQQILGQGPKLLIQFQNNGVVDDSQLPKDRFSAERLKGVDSTLKIQPAKLEDSAVYLCASSPQPPQGANEKLFFGSGTQLSVL.

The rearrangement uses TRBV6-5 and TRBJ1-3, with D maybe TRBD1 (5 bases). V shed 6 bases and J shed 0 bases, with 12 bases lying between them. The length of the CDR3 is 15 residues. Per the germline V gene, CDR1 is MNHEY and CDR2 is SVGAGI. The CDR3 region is CASSLARASGNTIYF. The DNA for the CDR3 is TGTGCCAGCAGCCTCGCCAGGGCCTCTGGAAACACCATATATTTT.

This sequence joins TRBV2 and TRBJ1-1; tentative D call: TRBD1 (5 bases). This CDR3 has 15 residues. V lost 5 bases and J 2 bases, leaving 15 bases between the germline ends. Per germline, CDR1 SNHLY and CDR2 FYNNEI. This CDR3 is CASSITGDRNTEAFF. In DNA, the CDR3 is TGTGCCAGCAGTATCACAGGAGATAGAAACACTGAAGCTTTCTTT.

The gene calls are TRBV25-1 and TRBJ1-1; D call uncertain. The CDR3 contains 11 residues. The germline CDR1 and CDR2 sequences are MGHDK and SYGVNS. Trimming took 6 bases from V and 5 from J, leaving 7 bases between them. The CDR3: CASSSFTEAFF. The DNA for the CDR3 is TGTGCCAGCAGCTCGTTTACTGAAGCTTTCTTT.

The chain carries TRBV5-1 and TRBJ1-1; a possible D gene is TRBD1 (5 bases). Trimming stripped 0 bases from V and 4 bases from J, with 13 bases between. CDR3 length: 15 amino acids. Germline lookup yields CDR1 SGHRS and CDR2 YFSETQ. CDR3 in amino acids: CASSLDGPGGTEAFF. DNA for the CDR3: TGCGCCAGCAGCTTGGACGGCCCCGGGGGCACTGAAGCTTTCTTT.

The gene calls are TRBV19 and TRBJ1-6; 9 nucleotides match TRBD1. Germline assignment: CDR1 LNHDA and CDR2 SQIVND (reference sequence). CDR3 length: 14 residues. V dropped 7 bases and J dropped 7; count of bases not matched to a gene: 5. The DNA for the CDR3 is TGTGCCAGTACTCGGGACAGGGCGAATTCACCCCTCCACTTT. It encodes CASTRDRANSPLHF.

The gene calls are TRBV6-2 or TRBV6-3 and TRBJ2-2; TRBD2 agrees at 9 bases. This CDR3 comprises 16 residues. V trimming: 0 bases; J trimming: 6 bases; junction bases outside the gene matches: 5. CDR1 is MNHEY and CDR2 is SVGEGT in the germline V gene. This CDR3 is CASSYSKSGRSGELFF. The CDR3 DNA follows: TGTGCCAGCAGTTACTCGAAAAGCGGGAGGTCCGGGGAGCTGTTTTTT.

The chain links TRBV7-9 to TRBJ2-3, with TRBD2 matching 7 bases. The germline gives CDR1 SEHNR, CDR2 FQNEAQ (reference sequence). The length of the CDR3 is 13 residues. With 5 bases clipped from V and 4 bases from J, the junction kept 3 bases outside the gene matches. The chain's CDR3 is CASSQSGADTQYF. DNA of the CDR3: TGTGCCAGCAGCCAAAGCGGGGCAGATACGCAGTATTTT.

This CDR3 is CASSRTSGEYNEQFF. Written as DNA, the CDR3 is TGCGCCAGCAGCAGGACTAGCGGAGAGTACAATGAGCAGTTCTTC. This chain links TRBV10-2 with TRBJ2-1, with TRBD2 identical over 10 bases. Losses at the gene ends were 6 bases for V and 4 bases for J; bases not matched to a gene: 6. The CDR3 totals 15 residues. Germline CDR1 reads WSHSY; CDR2 reads SAAADI.

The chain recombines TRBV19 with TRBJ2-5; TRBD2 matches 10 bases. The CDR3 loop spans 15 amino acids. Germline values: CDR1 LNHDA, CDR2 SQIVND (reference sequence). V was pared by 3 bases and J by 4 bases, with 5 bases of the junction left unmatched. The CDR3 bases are TGTGCCAGTAGTATTTTGGCTAGCGGGGGAGAGACCCAGTACTTC. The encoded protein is CASSILASGGETQYF. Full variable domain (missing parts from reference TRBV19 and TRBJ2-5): DGGITQSPKYLFRKEGQNVTLSCEQNLNHDAMYWYRQDPGQGLRLIYYSQIVNDFQKGDIAEGYSVSREKKESFPLTVTSAQKNPTAFYLCASSILASGGETQYFGPGTRLLVL.

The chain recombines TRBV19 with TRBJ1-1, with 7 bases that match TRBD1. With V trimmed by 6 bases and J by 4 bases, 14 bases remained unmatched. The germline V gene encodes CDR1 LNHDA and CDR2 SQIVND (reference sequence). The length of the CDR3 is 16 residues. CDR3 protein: CASRTSTQGYVTEAFF. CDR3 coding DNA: TGTGCCAGTAGGACATCCACACAGGGGTATGTCACTGAAGCTTTCTTT.

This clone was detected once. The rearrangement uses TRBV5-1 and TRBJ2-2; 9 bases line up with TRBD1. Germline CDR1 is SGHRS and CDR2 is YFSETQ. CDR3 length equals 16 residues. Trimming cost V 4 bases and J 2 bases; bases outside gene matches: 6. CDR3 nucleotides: TGCGCCAGCAGCCTCCGACAGGGGGGTAACACCGGGGAGCTGTTTTTT. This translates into CASSLRQGGNTGELFF.

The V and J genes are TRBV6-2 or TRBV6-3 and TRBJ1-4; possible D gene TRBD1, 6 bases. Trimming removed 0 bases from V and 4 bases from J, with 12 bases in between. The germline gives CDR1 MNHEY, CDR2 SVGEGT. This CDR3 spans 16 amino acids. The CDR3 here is CASSYSRTDFNEKLFF. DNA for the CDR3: TGTGCCAGCAGTTACTCCCGGACAGACTTTAATGAAAAACTGTTTTTT.

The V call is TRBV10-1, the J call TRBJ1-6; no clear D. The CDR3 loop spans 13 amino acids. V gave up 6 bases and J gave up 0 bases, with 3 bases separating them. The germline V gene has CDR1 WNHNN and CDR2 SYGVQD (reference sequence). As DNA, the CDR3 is TGCGCCAGCAGCCGCTCCTATAATTCACCCCTCCACTTT. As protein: CASSRSYNSPLHF.